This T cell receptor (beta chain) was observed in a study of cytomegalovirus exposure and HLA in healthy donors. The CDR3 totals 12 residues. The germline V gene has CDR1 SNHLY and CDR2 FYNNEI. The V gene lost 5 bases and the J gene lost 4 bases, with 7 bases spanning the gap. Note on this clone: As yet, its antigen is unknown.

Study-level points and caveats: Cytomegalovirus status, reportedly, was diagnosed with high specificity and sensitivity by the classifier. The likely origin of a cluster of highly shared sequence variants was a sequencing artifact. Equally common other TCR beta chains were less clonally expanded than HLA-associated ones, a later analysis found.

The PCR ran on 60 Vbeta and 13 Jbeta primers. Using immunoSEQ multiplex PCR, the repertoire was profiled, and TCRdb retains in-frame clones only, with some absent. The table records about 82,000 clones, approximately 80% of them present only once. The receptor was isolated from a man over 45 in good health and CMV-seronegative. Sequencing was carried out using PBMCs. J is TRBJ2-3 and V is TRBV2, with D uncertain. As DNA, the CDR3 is TGTGCCAGCAGTTCTGAGGCAGATACGCAGTATTTT. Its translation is CASSSEADTQYF. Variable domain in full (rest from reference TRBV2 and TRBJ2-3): EPEVTQTPSHQVTQMGQEVILRCVPISNHLYFYWYRQILGQKVEFLVSFYNNEISEKSEIFDDQFSVERPDGSNFTLKIRSTKLEDSAMYFCASSSEADTQYFGPGTRLTVL.